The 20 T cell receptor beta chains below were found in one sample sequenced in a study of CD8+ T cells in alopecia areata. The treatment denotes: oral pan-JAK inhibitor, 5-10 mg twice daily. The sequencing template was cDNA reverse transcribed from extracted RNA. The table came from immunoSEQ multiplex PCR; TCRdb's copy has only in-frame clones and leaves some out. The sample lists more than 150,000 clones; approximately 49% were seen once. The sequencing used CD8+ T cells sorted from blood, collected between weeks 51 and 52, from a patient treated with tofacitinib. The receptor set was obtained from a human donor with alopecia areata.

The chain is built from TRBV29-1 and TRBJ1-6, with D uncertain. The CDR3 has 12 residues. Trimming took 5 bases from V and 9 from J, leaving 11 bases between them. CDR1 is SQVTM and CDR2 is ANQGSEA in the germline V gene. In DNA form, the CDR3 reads TGCAGCGTTCCCAAACGCTCTTCACCCCTCCACTTT. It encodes CSVPKRSSPLHF.

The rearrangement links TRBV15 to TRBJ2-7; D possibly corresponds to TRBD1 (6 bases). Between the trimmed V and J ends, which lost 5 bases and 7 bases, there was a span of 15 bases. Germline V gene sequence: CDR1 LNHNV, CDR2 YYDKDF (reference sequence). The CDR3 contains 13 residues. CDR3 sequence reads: CATSLRQAGEQYF. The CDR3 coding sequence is TGTGCCACCAGCTTACGACAGGCCGGTGAGCAGTACTTC.

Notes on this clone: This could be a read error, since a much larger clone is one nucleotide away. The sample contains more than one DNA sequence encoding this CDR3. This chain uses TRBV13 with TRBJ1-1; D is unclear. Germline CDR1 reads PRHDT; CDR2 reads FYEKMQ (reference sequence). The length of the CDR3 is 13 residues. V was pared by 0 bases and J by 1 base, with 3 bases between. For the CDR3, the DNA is TGTGCCAGCAGCTTAGGAGGGAACACTGAAGCTTTCTTT. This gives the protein CASSLGGNTEAFF.

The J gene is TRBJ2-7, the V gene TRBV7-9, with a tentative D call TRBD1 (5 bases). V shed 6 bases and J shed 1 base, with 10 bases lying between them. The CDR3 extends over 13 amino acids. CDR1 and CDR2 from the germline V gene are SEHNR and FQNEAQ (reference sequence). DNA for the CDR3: TGTGCCAGCAGTTCTACAGGATCCTACGAGCAGTACTTC. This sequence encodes CASSSTGSYEQYF. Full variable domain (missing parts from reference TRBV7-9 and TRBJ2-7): DTGVSQNPRHKITKRGQNVTFRCDPISEHNRLYWYRQTLGQGPEFLTYFQNEAQLEKSRLLSDRFSAERPKGSFSTLEIQRTEQGDSAMYLCASSSTGSYEQYFGPGTRLTVT.

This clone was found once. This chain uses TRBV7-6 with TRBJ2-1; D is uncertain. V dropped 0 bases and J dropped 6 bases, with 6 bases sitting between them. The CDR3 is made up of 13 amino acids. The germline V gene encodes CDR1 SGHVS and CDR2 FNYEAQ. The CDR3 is CASSLANSNEQFF. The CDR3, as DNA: TGTGCCAGCAGCTTAGCGAACAGCAATGAGCAGTTCTTC.

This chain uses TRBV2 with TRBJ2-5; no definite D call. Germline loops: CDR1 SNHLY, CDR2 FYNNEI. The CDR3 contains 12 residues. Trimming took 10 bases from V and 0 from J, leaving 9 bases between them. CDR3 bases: TGTGCCACCAACAGCGACCAAGAGACCCAGTACTTC. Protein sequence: CATNSDQETQYF.

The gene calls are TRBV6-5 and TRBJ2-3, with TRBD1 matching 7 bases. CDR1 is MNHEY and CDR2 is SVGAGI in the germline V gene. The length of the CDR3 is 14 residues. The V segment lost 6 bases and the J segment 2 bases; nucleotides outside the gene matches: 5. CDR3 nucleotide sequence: TGTGCCAGCAGCCCGGACAGGACCACAGATACGCAGTATTTT. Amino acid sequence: CASSPDRTTDTQYF.

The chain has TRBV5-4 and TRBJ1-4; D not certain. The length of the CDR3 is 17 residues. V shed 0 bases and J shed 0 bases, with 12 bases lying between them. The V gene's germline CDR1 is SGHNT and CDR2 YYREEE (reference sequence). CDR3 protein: CASSLGPFVATNEKLFF. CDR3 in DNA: TGTGCCAGCAGCTTGGGCCCCTTCGTTGCAACTAATGAAAAACTGTTTTTT.

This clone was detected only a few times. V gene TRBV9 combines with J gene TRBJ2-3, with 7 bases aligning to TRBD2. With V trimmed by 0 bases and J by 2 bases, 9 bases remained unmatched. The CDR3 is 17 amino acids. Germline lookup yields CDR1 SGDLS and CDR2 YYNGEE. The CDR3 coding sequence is TGTGCCAGCAGCGTAGCTACGGCTAGCGGTGACACAGATACGCAGTATTTT. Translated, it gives CASSVATASGDTDTQYF. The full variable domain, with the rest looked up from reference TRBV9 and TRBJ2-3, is DSGVTQTPKHLITATGQRVTLRCSPRSGDLSVYWYQQSLDQGLQFLIQYYNGEERAKGNILERFSAQQFPDLHSELNLSSLELGDSALYFCASSVATASGDTDTQYFGPGTRLTVL.

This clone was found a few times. The CDR3 DNA reads TGCGCCAGCAGCTTGGGACTAGCGGGGCTGAACACCGGGGAGCTGTTTTTT. This sequence encodes CASSLGLAGLNTGELFF. The chain recombines TRBV5-1 with TRBJ2-2; 11 bases are shared with TRBD2. The CDR3 runs 17 residues. V was clipped by 0 bases and J by 1 base; unmatched bases: 2. Germline V gene sequence: CDR1 SGHRS, CDR2 YFSETQ. Full variable domain (rest looked up from reference TRBV5-1 and TRBJ2-2): KAGVTQTPRYLIKTRGQQVTLSCSPISGHRSVSWYQQTPGQGLQFLFEYFSETQRNKGNFPGRFSGRQFSNSRSEMNVSTLELGDSALYLCASSLGLAGLNTGELFFGEGSRLTVL.

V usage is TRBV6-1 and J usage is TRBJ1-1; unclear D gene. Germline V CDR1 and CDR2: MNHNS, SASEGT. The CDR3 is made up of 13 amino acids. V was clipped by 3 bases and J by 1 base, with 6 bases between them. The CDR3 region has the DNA TGTGCCAGCAGTGAGGGCCGGAACACTGAAGCTTTCTTT. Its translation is CASSEGRNTEAFF.

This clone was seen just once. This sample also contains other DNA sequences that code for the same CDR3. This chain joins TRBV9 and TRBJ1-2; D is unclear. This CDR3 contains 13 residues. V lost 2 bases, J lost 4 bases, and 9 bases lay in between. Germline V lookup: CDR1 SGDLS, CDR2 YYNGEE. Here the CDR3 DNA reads TGTGCCAGCAGCGTCGGCAGGTCCTATGGCTACACCTTC. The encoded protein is CASSVGRSYGYTF.

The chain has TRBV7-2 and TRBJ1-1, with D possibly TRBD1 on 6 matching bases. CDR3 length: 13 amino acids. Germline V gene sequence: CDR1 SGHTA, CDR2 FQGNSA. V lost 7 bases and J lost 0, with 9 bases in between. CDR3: CASNGQLNTEAFF. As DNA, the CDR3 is TGTGCCAGCAACGGACAGTTGAACACTGAAGCTTTCTTT.

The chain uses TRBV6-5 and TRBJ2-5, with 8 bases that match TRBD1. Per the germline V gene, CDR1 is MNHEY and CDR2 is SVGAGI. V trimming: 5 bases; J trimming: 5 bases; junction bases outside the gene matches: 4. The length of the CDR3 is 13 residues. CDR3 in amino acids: CASSAGTGETQYF. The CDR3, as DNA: TGTGCCAGCAGTGCGGGGACAGGCGAGACCCAGTACTTC.

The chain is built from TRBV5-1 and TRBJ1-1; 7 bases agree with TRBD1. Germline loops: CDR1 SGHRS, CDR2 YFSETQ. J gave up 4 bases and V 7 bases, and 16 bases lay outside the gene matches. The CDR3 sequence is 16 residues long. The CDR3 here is CASSGPIKGAGTEAFF. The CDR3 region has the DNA TGCGCCAGCTCCGGTCCTATAAAGGGGGCAGGCACTGAAGCTTTCTTT.

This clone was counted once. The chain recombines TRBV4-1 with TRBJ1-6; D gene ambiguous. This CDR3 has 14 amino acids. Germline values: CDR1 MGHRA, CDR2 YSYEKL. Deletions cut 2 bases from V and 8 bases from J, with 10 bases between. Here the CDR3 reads CASSQHYPDSPLHF. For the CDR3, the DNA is TGCGCCAGCAGCCAACACTATCCGGATTCACCCCTCCACTTT.

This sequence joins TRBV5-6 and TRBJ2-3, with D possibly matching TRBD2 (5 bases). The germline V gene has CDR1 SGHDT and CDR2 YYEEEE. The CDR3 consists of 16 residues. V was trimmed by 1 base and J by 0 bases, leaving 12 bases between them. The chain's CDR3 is CASSLLDSSSTDTQYF. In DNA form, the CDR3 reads TGTGCCAGCAGCTTGTTGGACTCGTCTAGCACAGATACGCAGTATTTT.

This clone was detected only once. The chain's CDR3 is CASSWTGEGEQYF. CDR3 in DNA: TGTGCCAGCAGTTGGACAGGGGAAGGCGAGCAGTACTTC. J is TRBJ2-7 and V is TRBV6-5; TRBD1 matches 9 bases. This CDR3 is built from 13 residues. The germline gives CDR1 MNHEY, CDR2 SVGAGI. The junction had 4 bases not matched to a gene; V was cut back by 4 bases and J by 6 bases.

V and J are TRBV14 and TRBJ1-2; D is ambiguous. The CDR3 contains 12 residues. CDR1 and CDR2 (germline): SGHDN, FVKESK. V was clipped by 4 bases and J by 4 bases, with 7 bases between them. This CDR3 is CASSPTLYGYTF. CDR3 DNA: TGTGCCAGCAGCCCTACCCTCTATGGCTACACCTTC.

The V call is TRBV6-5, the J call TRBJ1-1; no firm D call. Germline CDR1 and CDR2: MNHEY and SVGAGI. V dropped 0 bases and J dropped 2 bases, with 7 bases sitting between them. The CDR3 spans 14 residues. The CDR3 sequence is CASSYSMENTEAFF. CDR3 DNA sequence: TGTGCCAGCAGTTACTCGATGGAAAACACTGAAGCTTTCTTT.